The 22 T cell receptor beta chains given below trace back to one sample, sequenced in a study of blood T cell repertoires in COVID-19. Sequencing was performed with immunoSEQ multiplex PCR; in TCRdb, only in-frame clones are kept and a portion is missing. The sample lists about 480,000 clones, about nine tenths occurring once. The material sequenced was PBMCs or T cells enriched from blood (not recorded which). These TCRs come from a woman aged 60-75 years who had recovered from COVID-19.

The rearrangement uses TRBV5-1 and TRBJ2-1; the match to TRBD2 covers 11 bases. This CDR3 region has 16 residues. Germline trimming cut 4 bases from V and 7 bases from J; bases unmatched to any gene: 10. In germline, CDR1 is SGHRS, CDR2 YFSETQ. Written as DNA, the CDR3 is TGCGCCAGCAGCCCGGGAACTAGCGGGGGCCCAAATGAGCAGTTCTTC. Protein sequence: CASSPGTSGGPNEQFF.

This clone was recorded only once. The chain is built from TRBV10-2 and TRBJ1-3, with no clear D. The V gene lost 6 bases and the J gene lost 0 bases, with 9 bases spanning the gap. Per germline, CDR1 WSHSY and CDR2 SAAADI. The CDR3 has 14 amino acids. In DNA form, the CDR3 reads TGCGCCAGCAGCCGACTCACCTCTGGAAACACCATATATTTT. Residues: CASSRLTSGNTIYF.

This clone was detected only once. The rearrangement joins TRBV6-5 to TRBJ1-3; 10 positions match TRBD1. Per germline, CDR1 MNHEY and CDR2 SVGAGI. This CDR3 contains 14 residues. V lost 7 bases to trimming and J lost 7 bases; unmatched junction nucleotides: 7. The CDR3 is CASKSGTGANTIYF. CDR3 nucleotide sequence: TGTGCCAGCAAATCCGGGACAGGGGCCAACACCATATATTTT.

The rearrangement uses TRBV12-5 and TRBJ2-2, with 9 bases fitting TRBD2. Per the germline V gene, CDR1 is LGHNT and CDR2 is FRNRAP. J gave up 2 bases and V 6 bases, and 7 bases lay outside the gene matches. The CDR3 loop spans 16 amino acids. CDR3 DNA: TGTGCTAGTGGAAGAGGGGGACTAGCAAACACCGGGGAGCTGTTTTTT. This encodes CASGRGGLANTGELFF.

This chain connects TRBV5-1 to TRBJ2-5, with 9 positions matching TRBD1. The CDR3 length is 15 residues. The germline gives CDR1 SGHRS, CDR2 YFSETQ. Trimming removed 3 bases from V and 5 bases from J; junction bases left unmatched: 8. This CDR3 reads CASSWMGQGEETQYF. Written as DNA, the CDR3 is TGCGCCAGCAGCTGGATGGGACAGGGAGAGGAGACCCAGTACTTC.

This chain connects TRBV2 to TRBJ1-4, with D possibly TRBD1 on 6 matching bases. The CDR3 is 18 residues long. Germline CDR1 SNHLY, CDR2 FYNNEI. The V gene lost 4 bases and the J gene lost 1 base, with 19 bases spanning the gap. The DNA of the CDR3 is TGTGCCAGCAGTGGGGGGGGTTTCTCAGGGGAAACTAATGAAAAACTGTTTTTT. It encodes CASSGGGFSGETNEKLFF.

The rearrangement joins TRBV9 to TRBJ2-2; 10 positions match TRBD1. CDR3 length: 15 residues. The V segment lost 4 bases and the J segment 7 bases; nucleotides outside the gene matches: 7. Germline lookup yields CDR1 SGDLS and CDR2 YYNGEE. The chain's CDR3 is CASSLRDRGGGELFF. In DNA, the CDR3 is TGTGCCAGCAGCCTCCGGGACAGGGGTGGCGGGGAGCTGTTTTTT.

The chain is built from TRBV2 and TRBJ2-3; 14 bases are a match to TRBD2. There are 18 residues in the CDR3. The germline V gene has CDR1 SNHLY and CDR2 FYNNEI. V lost 1 base and J lost 5; bases outside the gene matches: 8. CDR3 amino acids: CASSEGGLAGGAGDTQYF. The CDR3 region has the DNA TGTGCCAGCAGTGAAGGCGGACTAGCGGGGGGAGCAGGAGATACGCAGTATTTT.

The chain joins TRBV19 to TRBJ2-3, with TRBD2 matching 8 bases. The CDR3 contains 16 residues. Germline CDR1 LNHDA, CDR2 SQIVND (reference sequence). With V trimmed by 4 bases and J by 5 bases, 11 bases remained unmatched. CDR3 sequence (DNA): TGTGCCAGTAGTACAAGCGGGGGTTTGGGAAAAGATACGCAGTATTTT. Its translation: CASSTSGGLGKDTQYF.

The chain couples TRBV11-2 to TRBJ1-1; perhaps TRBD1 as D (5 bases). The V gene lost 3 bases and the J gene lost 5 bases, with 13 bases spanning the gap. CDR1 and CDR2 (germline): SGHAT, FQNNGV. The CDR3 runs to 14 residues. CDR3 coding DNA: TGTGCCAGCAGCTTGGGAGGGGTACAGACTGAAGCTTTCTTT. Encoded protein: CASSLGGVQTEAFF.

CDR3 amino acids: CASSQDLQRGVTYEQYV. The CDR3 nucleotides read TGCGCCAGCAGCCAAGATCTCCAGCGGGGGGTTACCTACGAGCAGTACGTC. The rearrangement joins TRBV4-1 to TRBJ2-7, with TRBD2 matching over 9 bases. The CDR3 sequence is 17 residues long. In germline, CDR1 is MGHRA, CDR2 YSYEKL. V lost 0 bases, J lost 2 bases, and 8 bases stayed unmatched.

The genes are TRBV11-3 and TRBJ1-1; perhaps TRBD1 as D (5 bases). V was trimmed by 5 bases and J by 0 bases, leaving 10 bases between them. The length of the CDR3 is 14 residues. Germline V gene lookup returns CDR1 SGHNT and CDR2 YENEEA. Here the CDR3 DNA reads TGTGCCAGCAGCCACTCAGGGATGAACACTGAAGCTTTCTTT. Its translation: CASSHSGMNTEAFF.

The chain links TRBV6-5 to TRBJ1-5; 9 bases align to TRBD1. The germline gives CDR1 MNHEY, CDR2 SVGAGI. The CDR3 is made up of 15 amino acids. J was trimmed by 6 bases and V by 8 bases; bases with no gene match: 11. For the CDR3, the DNA is TGTGCCAGCTCACCGGGACAGGGATCCACTCAGCCCCAGCATTTT. Translation: CASSPGQGSTQPQHF.

This chain connects TRBV10-3 to TRBJ2-1, with 7 bases identical to TRBD2. V dropped 8 bases and J dropped 7; count of bases not matched to a gene: 8. CDR1 and CDR2 from the germline V gene are ENHRY and SYGVKD. The length of the CDR3 is 13 residues. The CDR3 reads CAIAPSGENEQFF. For the CDR3, the DNA is TGTGCCATCGCCCCTAGCGGAGAGAATGAGCAGTTCTTC.

The V call is TRBV2, the J call TRBJ2-6; D not resolved. V lost 8 bases, J lost 0 bases, and 8 bases lay in between. The CDR3 is made up of 14 amino acids. Germline values: CDR1 SNHLY, CDR2 FYNNEI. CDR3 nucleotide sequence: TGTGCCAGCGGCCAGAACTCTGGGGCCAACGTCCTGACTTTC. Protein sequence: CASGQNSGANVLTF.

The V and J genes are TRBV28 and TRBJ2-1, with TRBD2 matching 11 bases. The CDR3 loop spans 16 amino acids. Germline trimming cut 6 bases from V and 0 bases from J; bases unmatched to any gene: 4. Germline CDR1 reads MDHEN; CDR2 reads SYDVKM. The CDR3 coding sequence is TGTGCCAGCAGGGGGACTAGCGGAGACTCCTACAATGAGCAGTTCTTC. Residues: CASRGTSGDSYNEQFF.

In its sample, this clone was seen once. The genes are TRBV29-1 and TRBJ1-4; TRBD1 is a possible D gene (5 bases). The ends were cut back, 3 bases at V and 3 bases at J, with 11 bases in the middle. Per germline, CDR1 SQVTM and CDR2 ANQGSEA. The CDR3 runs 14 residues. Here the CDR3 reads CSVESGVANEKLFF. The CDR3 DNA reads TGCAGCGTTGAGTCGGGGGTGGCTAATGAAAAACTGTTTTTT.

The chain joins TRBV7-9 to TRBJ1-4; 7 nucleotides match TRBD1. The CDR3 runs 15 residues. Germline trimming cut 3 bases from V and 8 bases from J; bases unmatched to any gene: 9. Germline lookup yields CDR1 SEHNR and CDR2 FQNEAQ (reference sequence). Here the CDR3 reads CASSLRQGSEEKLFF. CDR3 coding DNA: TGTGCCAGCAGCTTGAGACAGGGCTCAGAGGAAAAACTGTTTTTT.

Note on this clone: The same CDR3 can be traced to other DNA sequences in this sample. This chain links TRBV3-1 (or the pseudogene TRBV3-2) with TRBJ2-7, with 7 bases aligning to TRBD2. There are 14 residues in the CDR3. Germline trimming cut 1 base from V and 1 base from J; bases unmatched to any gene: 1. Germline loops: CDR1 LGHDT, CDR2 YNNKEL (reference sequence). CDR3 sequence reads: CASSQGGGSYEQYF. The CDR3 nucleotides are TGTGCCAGCAGCCAAGGCGGGGGTTCCTACGAGCAGTACTTC.

The rearrangement links TRBV24-1 to TRBJ1-5; D is uncertain. The CDR3 loop spans 15 amino acids. Per germline, CDR1 KGHDR and CDR2 SFDVKD. Trimming stripped 2 bases from V and 4 bases from J, with 11 bases between. For the CDR3, the DNA is TGTGCCACCAGTGATTCCGGACGGGGAAATCAGCCCCAGCATTTT. Its translation: CATSDSGRGNQPQHF.

As concerns this clone: The same CDR3 is also encoded by other DNA sequences in this sample. The chain combines TRBV5-1 with TRBJ2-2; tentatively, D is TRBD2 (6 bases). Trimming stripped 3 bases from V and 2 bases from J, with 8 bases between. The CDR3 has 14 residues. CDR1 and CDR2 (germline): SGHRS, YFSETQ. The CDR3 nucleotides are TGCGCCAGCAGCTCGGGACTTAACACCGGGGAGCTGTTTTTT. The encoded protein is CASSSGLNTGELFF.

The chain combines TRBV12-3 or TRBV12-4 with TRBJ1-2, with 7 positions matching TRBD1. The J segment lost 6 bases and the V segment lost 8 bases, leaving 9 bases of the junction unmatched. The CDR3 spans 13 residues. The CDR3 is CASEMTGKNGYTF. Here the CDR3 DNA reads TGTGCCAGCGAAATGACAGGGAAAAATGGCTACACCTTC.